These 31 T cell receptor beta chains share one sample of origin, sequenced in a study of blood T cell repertoires in COVID-19. Assay used: immunoSEQ multiplex PCR; TCRdb lists only in-frame clones, some missing. The sample consists of hundreds of thousands of clones, approximately 82% of them appearing once. The sample comprised peripheral blood. These receptors all come from a woman aged 45-59 years with acute or convalescent COVID-19.

The genes are TRBV14 and TRBJ2-1; D uncertain. Deletions cut 2 bases from V and 7 bases from J, with 15 bases between. Per germline, CDR1 SGHDN and CDR2 FVKESK. This CDR3 comprises 15 residues. The DNA of the CDR3 is TGTGCCAGCAGCCAACTGACTGCTACGTGGAATGAGCAGTTCTTC. Its protein is CASSQLTATWNEQFF.

On this clone: The same CDR3 can be traced to other DNA sequences in this sample. The chain has TRBV5-1 and TRBJ2-7; 15 nucleotides agree with TRBD2. Germline V CDR1 and CDR2: SGHRS, YFSETQ. V lost 4 bases and J lost 1; bases outside the gene matches: 3. CDR3 length: 16 residues. CDR3 region: CASSIGLAGGSYEQYF. CDR3 bases: TGCGCCAGCAGCATCGGACTAGCGGGAGGGTCCTACGAGCAGTACTTC.

V gene TRBV5-5 combines with J gene TRBJ2-3, with 8 bases identical to TRBD1. The CDR3 loop spans 15 amino acids. Trimming took 5 bases from V and 2 from J; bases not matched to a gene: 7. Germline V CDR1 and CDR2: SGHKS, YYEKEE (reference sequence). CDR3 protein: CASRYRGVATDTQYF. DNA of the CDR3: TGTGCCAGCAGGTACAGGGGGGTAGCCACAGATACGCAGTATTTT.

The chain joins TRBV19 to TRBJ2-1; weak D call: TRBD2 (6 bases). CDR1 is LNHDA, CDR2 SQIVND, per germline (reference sequence). V lost 3 bases and J 7 bases, leaving 13 bases between the germline ends. The CDR3 has 14 amino acids. CDR3 sequence reads: CASSMGGVRNEQFF. CDR3 coding DNA: TGTGCCAGTAGTATGGGAGGCGTTCGAAATGAGCAGTTCTTC.

This CDR3 is CATSTGTSGVTDTQYF. The CDR3 DNA follows: TGTGCCACCAGTACGGGGACTAGCGGTGTCACAGATACGCAGTATTTT. V is TRBV24-1 and J is TRBJ2-3; 11 bases align to TRBD2. The V and J ends lost 6 bases and 2 bases, in that order; junction bases with no gene match: 6. The germline CDR1 and CDR2 sequences are KGHDR and SFDVKD. This CDR3 is 16 amino acids long.

The chain employs TRBV12-3 or TRBV12-4 and TRBJ2-3, with D unclear. The CDR3 has 11 amino acids. V shed 6 bases and J shed 3 bases, with 4 bases lying between them. The DNA for the CDR3 is TGTGCCAGCAGCCATACAGATACGCAGTATTTT. Protein product: CASSHTDTQYF.

The chain carries TRBV6-6 and TRBJ2-7; no firm D call. Germline lookup yields CDR1 MNHNY and CDR2 SVGAGI (reference sequence). V was pared by 5 bases and J by 4 bases, with 21 bases between. The CDR3 is 16 residues long. DNA for the CDR3: TGTGCCAGCAGTCCCTCGAGGTATCTCCGTAATTACGAGCAGTACTTC. Translated: CASSPSRYLRNYEQYF.

Only a few counts were recorded for this clone. The CDR3 coding sequence is TGTGCCAGCAGTTCCGGCAGGGTTGATGGGGAGCTGTTTTTT. Residues: CASSSGRVDGELFF. The chain uses TRBV27 and TRBJ2-2; D perhaps matches TRBD1 (5 bases). Per the germline V gene, CDR1 is MNHEY and CDR2 is SMNVEV (reference sequence). The length of the CDR3 is 14 residues. V gave up 4 bases and J gave up 8 bases, with 14 bases separating them.

The V and J genes are TRBV7-8 and TRBJ1-2; D unresolved. Germline V gene data show CDR1 as SGHVS and CDR2 as FQNEAQ. V shed 5 bases and J shed 2 bases, with 12 bases lying between them. The CDR3 is 14 residues long. The CDR3 DNA follows: TGTGCCAGCAGCCCAGGCCAGACGAACTATGGCTACACCTTC. Translation gives CASSPGQTNYGYTF. Full variable domain (outside the CDR3, taken from reference TRBV7-8 and TRBJ1-2): GAGVSQSPRYKVAKRGQDVALRCDPISGHVSLFWYQQALGQGPEFLTYFQNEAQLDKSGLPSDRFFAERPEGSVSTLKIQRTQQEDSAVYLCASSPGQTNYGYTFGSGTRLTVV.

The chain couples TRBV9 to TRBJ1-1; TRBD1 aligns across 7 bases. CDR1 is SGDLS, CDR2 YYNGEE, per germline. CDR3 length equals 15 residues. The V gene end was trimmed by 0 bases and the J gene end by 1 base; junction bases not matched to a gene: 3. The CDR3 region has the DNA TGTGCCAGCAGCGTAGAGGGGGCAGGGAACACTGAAGCTTTCTTT. Protein: CASSVEGAGNTEAFF.

The chain is built from TRBV19 and TRBJ2-7; possibly TRBD1 for D (6 bases). V lost 5 bases and J lost 5, with 10 bases in between. This CDR3 spans 12 amino acids. Per the germline V gene, CDR1 is LNHDA and CDR2 is SQIVND (reference sequence). Here the CDR3 reads CASSDRDNEQYF. In nucleotides, the CDR3 is TGTGCCAGTAGTGACCGGGACAACGAGCAGTACTTC.

The chain combines TRBV19 with TRBJ2-2; 7 nucleotides align to TRBD1. The CDR3 contains 14 residues. CDR1 is LNHDA and CDR2 is SQIVND in the germline V gene (reference sequence). J gave up 3 bases and V 8 bases, and 6 bases lay outside the gene matches. The CDR3 DNA reads as TGTGCCAGTTCTCCAACAGGGGACACCGGGGAGCTGTTTTTT. It encodes CASSPTGDTGELFF.

The chain uses TRBV6-1 and TRBJ2-4; D possibly corresponds to TRBD2 (6 bases). Germline-derived CDR1 and CDR2 are MNHNS and SASEGT. Trimming pared 2 bases from V and 5 bases from J, leaving 13 bases between. The CDR3 consists of 15 residues. CDR3 nucleotides: TGTGCCAGCAGTGAAACGTCGGGAGTTGAAAACATTCAGTACTTC. Its translation: CASSETSGVENIQYF.

V usage is TRBV5-4 and J usage is TRBJ2-2; D perhaps matches TRBD1 (5 bases). This CDR3 is 15 amino acids long. CDR1 SGHNT and CDR2 YYREEE come from the germline V gene (reference sequence). V was clipped by 2 bases and J by 2 bases, with 10 bases between them. The CDR3 region has the DNA TGTGCCAGCAGCTTCGACAGCTATAACACCGGGGAGCTGTTTTTT. Translating it yields CASSFDSYNTGELFF.

The V and J genes are TRBV18 and TRBJ2-5, with 9 positions matching TRBD2. V was pared by 3 bases and J by 5 bases, with 10 bases of the junction left unmatched. This CDR3 comprises 16 residues. CDR1 and CDR2 (germline): KGHSH, LQKENI. The CDR3 bases are TGTGCCAGCTCACCCGGTATAGCGGGAGAAGGGGAGACCCAGTACTTC. It specifies CASSPGIAGEGETQYF.

V and J are TRBV3-1 (or the pseudogene TRBV3-2) and TRBJ2-7, with TRBD2 matching over 12 bases. J lost 2 bases, V lost 1 base, and 3 bases had no gene match. Germline V gene sequence: CDR1 LGHDT, CDR2 YNNKEL (reference sequence). This CDR3 has 16 amino acids. The CDR3 region has the DNA TGTGCCAGCAGCCAAGGACTAGCGGGAGCCGCCTACGAGCAGTACTTC. Translation gives CASSQGLAGAAYEQYF.

The chain joins TRBV27 to TRBJ2-5; D possibly corresponds to TRBD2 (5 bases). V gave up 3 bases and J gave up 5 bases, with 7 bases separating them. CDR3 length: 12 residues. CDR1 and CDR2 from the germline V gene are MNHEY and SMNVEV (reference sequence). CDR3 in DNA: TGTGCCAGCAGTTTGTCGGGGGAGACCCAGTACTTC. This encodes CASSLSGETQYF.

V is TRBV29-1 and J is TRBJ2-7; 8 bases line up with TRBD1. V shed 4 bases and J 0 bases; nucleotides not matched to a gene: 17. Germline CDR1 SQVTM, CDR2 ANQGSEA. CDR3 length: 18 amino acids. For the CDR3, the DNA is TGCAGCGTTGGGCCCGCCATTCCGGGACAGGATAACTCCTACGAGCAGTACTTC. It translates to CSVGPAIPGQDNSYEQYF.

The rearrangement joins TRBV5-1 to TRBJ2-1; TRBD2 matches at 8 bases. V was pared by 5 bases and J by 8 bases, with 9 bases of the junction left unmatched. Germline V CDR1 and CDR2: SGHRS, YFSETQ. The CDR3 is 14 residues long. CDR3 nucleotide sequence: TGCGCCAGCAGTGAGAGCGGGAGCGGAGATGAGCAGTTCTTC. As protein: CASSESGSGDEQFF.

This sequence joins TRBV28 and TRBJ2-3, with 10 bases that match TRBD2. Germline loops: CDR1 MDHEN, CDR2 SYDVKM. The CDR3 is made up of 16 amino acids. V trimming: 7 bases; J trimming: 9 bases; junction bases outside the gene matches: 16. This CDR3 is CASNLRILAGVGTQYF. The CDR3 nucleotides are TGTGCCAGCAACCTAAGGATCCTAGCGGGAGTAGGGACGCAGTATTTT.

The chain links TRBV4-1 to TRBJ2-1; D is perhaps TRBD1 (6 bases). This CDR3 has 13 residues. The V gene lost 3 bases and the J gene lost 4 bases, with 7 bases spanning the gap. Germline V gene sequence: CDR1 MGHRA, CDR2 YSYEKL. CDR3 sequence reads: CASSHQGYNEQFF. CDR3 nucleotides: TGCGCCAGCAGCCATCAGGGGTACAATGAGCAGTTCTTC.

The rearrangement links TRBV11-3 to TRBJ2-7; no definite D call. Trimming took off 4 bases at V and 3 bases at J, with 13 bases between the two ends. The CDR3 sequence is 14 residues long. Germline values: CDR1 SGHNT, CDR2 YENEEA. CDR3 in amino acids: CASSSDLRIYEQYF. CDR3 sequence (DNA): TGTGCCAGCAGCTCAGATCTCAGGATCTACGAGCAGTACTTC.

The chain uses TRBV18 and TRBJ2-1; 8 bases fit TRBD2. Per the germline V gene, CDR1 is KGHSH and CDR2 is LQKENI. Trimming cost V 4 bases and J 7 bases; bases outside gene matches: 15. CDR3 length: 17 residues. The CDR3 nucleotides are TGTGCCAGCTCACATAATCTGATAGCGGGAACGGGAAATGAGCAGTTCTTC. Protein: CASSHNLIAGTGNEQFF.

The chain carries TRBV14 and TRBJ2-7; a possible D gene is TRBD1 (5 bases). From germline, CDR1 is SGHDN and CDR2 FVKESK. Trimming stripped 1 base from V and 6 bases from J, with 10 bases between. The length of the CDR3 is 13 residues. This chain's CDR3 is CASSQVGVGEQYF. In DNA form, the CDR3 reads TGTGCCAGCAGCCAAGTAGGGGTGGGCGAGCAGTACTTC.

The count of this clone is one. The rearrangement joins TRBV4-1 to TRBJ1-2; no reliable D call. CDR3 size: 11 residues. Germline-derived CDR1 and CDR2 are MGHRA and YSYEKL. With 0 bases removed from V and 7 bases from J, the gap between germline ends came to 3 bases. CDR3 protein: CASSQDRGYTF. The CDR3 DNA reads as TGCGCCAGCAGCCAAGACCGTGGCTACACCTTC.

This chain links TRBV5-4 with TRBJ2-7; 9 bases are shared with TRBD1. The CDR3 extends over 14 amino acids. After removal of 2 bases from V and 6 bases from J, the junction contained 6 bases not matched to a gene. The germline gives CDR1 SGHNT, CDR2 YYREEE (reference sequence). The CDR3 spells CASSFSGQGVEQYF. The CDR3 coding sequence is TGTGCCAGCAGCTTTTCGGGACAGGGCGTCGAGCAGTACTTC. Combining the CDR3 with reference TRBV5-4 and TRBJ2-7 gives the whole variable domain ETGVTQSPTHLIKTRGQQVTLRCSSQSGHNTVSWYQQALGQGPQFIFQYYREEENGRGNFPPRFSGLQFPNYSSELNVNALELDDSALYLCASSFSGQGVEQYFGPGTRLTVT.

The chain employs TRBV20-1 and TRBJ2-3; tentatively, D is TRBD2 (6 bases). Trimming took 3 bases from V and 5 from J, leaving 15 bases between them. Germline loops: CDR1 DFQATT, CDR2 SNEGSKA (reference sequence). The CDR3 has 14 residues. The CDR3 DNA sequence: TGCAGTGCTAGTTCTGCGGGACGAGTAGATACGCAGTATTTT. Amino acids: CSASSAGRVDTQYF.

The rearrangement links TRBV2 to TRBJ2-1, with 7 bases aligning to TRBD1. In germline, CDR1 is SNHLY, CDR2 FYNNEI. This CDR3 contains 12 residues. J lost 8 bases, V lost 7 bases, and 5 bases had no gene match. The CDR3 loop reads CASKGQEDEQFF. CDR3 DNA: TGTGCCAGCAAAGGACAGGAAGATGAGCAGTTCTTC.

The chain carries TRBV24-1 and TRBJ2-1, with a weak D call TRBD1 (6 bases). V lost 10 bases and J lost 8, with 11 bases in between. The CDR3 is 11 amino acids. CDR1 is KGHDR, CDR2 SFDVKD, per germline. The CDR3 DNA reads as TGTGCCACTAGACAGGAGGATGAGCAGTTCTTC. Translating it yields CATRQEDEQFF.

This chain connects TRBV19 to TRBJ1-6; 10 bases match TRBD1. This CDR3 contains 14 residues. The germline V gene encodes CDR1 LNHDA and CDR2 SQIVND (reference sequence). The V and J ends lost 4 bases and 10 bases, in that order; junction bases with no gene match: 4. CDR3 residues: CASSTPDRGSPLHF. As DNA, the CDR3 is TGTGCCAGTAGTACCCCGGACAGGGGGTCACCCCTCCACTTT.

This clone was counted at least ten times. The chain couples TRBV30 to TRBJ1-1; D perhaps matches TRBD1 (6 bases). The V gene's germline CDR1 is GTSNPN and CDR2 SVGIG (reference sequence). CDR3 length: 13 residues. Trimming shortened V by 5 bases and J by 3 bases, and 13 bases separated the two germline ends. The CDR3 here is CAWYRVRDTEAFF. Here the CDR3 DNA reads TGTGCCTGGTACAGGGTGAGAGACACTGAAGCTTTCTTT.